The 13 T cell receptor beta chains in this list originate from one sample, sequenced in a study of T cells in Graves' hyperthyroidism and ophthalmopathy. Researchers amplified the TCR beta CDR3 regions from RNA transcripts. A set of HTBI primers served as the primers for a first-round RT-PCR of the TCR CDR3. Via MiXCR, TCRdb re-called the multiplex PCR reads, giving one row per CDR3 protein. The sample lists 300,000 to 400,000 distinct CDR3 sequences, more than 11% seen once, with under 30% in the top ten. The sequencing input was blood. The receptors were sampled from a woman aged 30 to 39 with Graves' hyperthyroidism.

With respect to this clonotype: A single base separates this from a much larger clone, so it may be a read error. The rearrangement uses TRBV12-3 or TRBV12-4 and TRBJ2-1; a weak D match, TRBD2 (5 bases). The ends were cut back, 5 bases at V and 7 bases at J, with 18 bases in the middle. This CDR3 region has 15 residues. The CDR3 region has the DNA TGTGCCAGCAGTCCGAGCGCGAGGGTAGGGAATGAGCAGTTCTTC. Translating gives CASSPSARVGNEQFF.

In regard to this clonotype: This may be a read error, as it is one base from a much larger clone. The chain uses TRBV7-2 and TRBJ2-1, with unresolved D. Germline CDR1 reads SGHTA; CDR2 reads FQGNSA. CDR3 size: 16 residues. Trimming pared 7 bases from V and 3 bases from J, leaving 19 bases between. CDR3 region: CASTSLGESNYNEQFF. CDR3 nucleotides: TGTGCCAGCACCTCCCTCGGCGAGAGCAACTACAATGAGCAGTTCTTC. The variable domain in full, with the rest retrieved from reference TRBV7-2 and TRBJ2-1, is GAGVSQSPSNKVTEKGKDVELRCDPISGHTALYWYRQSLGQGLEFLIYFQGNSAPDKSGLPSDRFSAERTGGSVSTLTIQRTQQEDSAVYLCASTSLGESNYNEQFFGPGTRLTVL.

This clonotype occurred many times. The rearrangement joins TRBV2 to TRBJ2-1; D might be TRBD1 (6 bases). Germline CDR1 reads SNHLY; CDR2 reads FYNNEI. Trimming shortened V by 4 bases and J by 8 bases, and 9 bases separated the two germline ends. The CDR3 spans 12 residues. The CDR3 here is CASSGYRDEQFF. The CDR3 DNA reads TGTGCCAGCAGTGGCTACAGGGATGAGCAGTTCTTC.

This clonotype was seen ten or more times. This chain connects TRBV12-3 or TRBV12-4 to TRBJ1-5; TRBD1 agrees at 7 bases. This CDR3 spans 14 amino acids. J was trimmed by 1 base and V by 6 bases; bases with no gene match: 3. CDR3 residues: CASRGGQSNQPQHF. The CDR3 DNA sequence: TGTGCCAGCAGGGGGGGACAGAGCAATCAGCCCCAGCATTTT.

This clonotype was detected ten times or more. The CDR3 protein is CSELDSPYGYTF. CDR3 DNA sequence: TGCAGTGAGCTGGACAGCCCCTATGGCTACACCTTC. This chain joins TRBV20-1 and TRBJ1-2; tentatively, D is TRBD1 (6 bases). This CDR3 spans 12 amino acids. The germline CDR1 and CDR2 sequences are DFQATT and SNEGSKA (reference sequence). The V end was cut by 7 bases, the J end by 4 bases, with 13 bases between.

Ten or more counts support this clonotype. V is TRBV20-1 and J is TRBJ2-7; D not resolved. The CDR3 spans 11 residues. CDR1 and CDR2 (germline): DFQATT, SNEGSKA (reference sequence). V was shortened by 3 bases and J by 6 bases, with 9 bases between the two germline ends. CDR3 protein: CSASHSSEQYF. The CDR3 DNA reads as TGCAGTGCTAGTCACTCGTCCGAGCAGTACTTC.

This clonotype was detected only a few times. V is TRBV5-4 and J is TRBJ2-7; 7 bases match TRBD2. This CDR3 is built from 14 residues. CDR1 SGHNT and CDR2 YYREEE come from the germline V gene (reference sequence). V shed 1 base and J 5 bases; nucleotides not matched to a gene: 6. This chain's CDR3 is CASSLRGSPHEQYF. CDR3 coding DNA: TGTGCCAGCAGCTTGCGCGGGAGTCCGCACGAGCAGTACTTC.

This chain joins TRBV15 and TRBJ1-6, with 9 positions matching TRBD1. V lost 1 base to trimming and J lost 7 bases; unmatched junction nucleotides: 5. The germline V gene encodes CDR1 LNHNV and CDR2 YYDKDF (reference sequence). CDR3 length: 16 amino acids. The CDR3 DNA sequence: TGTGCCACCAGCAGAGCCGGGACAGGGTACAATTCACCCCTCCACTTT. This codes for CATSRAGTGYNSPLHF.

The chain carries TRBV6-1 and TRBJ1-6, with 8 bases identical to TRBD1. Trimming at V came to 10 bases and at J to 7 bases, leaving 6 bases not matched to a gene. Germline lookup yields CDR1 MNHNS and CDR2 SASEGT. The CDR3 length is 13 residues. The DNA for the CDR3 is TGTGCCACCAGGGGACAGGAAAATTCACCCCTCCACTTT. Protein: CATRGQENSPLHF.

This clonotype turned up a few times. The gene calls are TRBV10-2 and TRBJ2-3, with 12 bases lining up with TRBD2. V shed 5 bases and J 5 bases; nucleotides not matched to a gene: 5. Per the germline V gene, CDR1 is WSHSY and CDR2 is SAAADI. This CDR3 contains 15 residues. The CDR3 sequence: CASSSSGRVKDTQYF. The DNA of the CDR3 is TGCGCCAGCAGTTCTAGCGGGAGGGTTAAAGATACGCAGTATTTT.

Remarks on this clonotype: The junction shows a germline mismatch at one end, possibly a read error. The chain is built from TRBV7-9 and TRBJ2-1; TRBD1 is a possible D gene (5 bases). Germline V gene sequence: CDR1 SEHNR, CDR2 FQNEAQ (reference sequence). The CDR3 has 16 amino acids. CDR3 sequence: CASSLVRQGWYNEQSF. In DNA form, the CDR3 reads TGTGCCAGCAGCTTAGTGAGGCAGGGTTGGTACAATGAGCAGTCCTTC.

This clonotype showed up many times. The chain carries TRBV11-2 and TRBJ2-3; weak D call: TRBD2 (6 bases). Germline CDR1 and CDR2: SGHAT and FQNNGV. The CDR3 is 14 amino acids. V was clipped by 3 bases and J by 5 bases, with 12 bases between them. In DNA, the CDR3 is TGTGCCAGCAGCTTCCGGGGGACTGGAGATACGCAGTATTTT. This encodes CASSFRGTGDTQYF.

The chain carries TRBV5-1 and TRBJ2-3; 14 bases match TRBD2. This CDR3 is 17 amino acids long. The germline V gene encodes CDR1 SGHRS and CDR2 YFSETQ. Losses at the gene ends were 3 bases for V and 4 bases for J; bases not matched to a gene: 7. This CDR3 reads CASSSGTSGSVADTQYF. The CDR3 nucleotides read TGCGCCAGCAGCTCGGGGACTAGCGGGAGTGTTGCAGATACGCAGTATTTT.